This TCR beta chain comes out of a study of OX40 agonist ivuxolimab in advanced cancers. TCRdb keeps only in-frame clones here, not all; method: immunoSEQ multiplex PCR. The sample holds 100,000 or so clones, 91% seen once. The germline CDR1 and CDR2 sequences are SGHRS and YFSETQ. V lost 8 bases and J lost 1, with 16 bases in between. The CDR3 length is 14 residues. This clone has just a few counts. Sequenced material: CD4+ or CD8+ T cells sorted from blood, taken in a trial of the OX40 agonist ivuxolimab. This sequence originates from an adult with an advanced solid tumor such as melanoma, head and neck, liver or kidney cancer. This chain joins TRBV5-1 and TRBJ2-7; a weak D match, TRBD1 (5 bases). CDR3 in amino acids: CASRLQGASYEQYF. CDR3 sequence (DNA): TGCGCCAGTCGACTTCAGGGCGCTTCCTACGAGCAGTACTTC.